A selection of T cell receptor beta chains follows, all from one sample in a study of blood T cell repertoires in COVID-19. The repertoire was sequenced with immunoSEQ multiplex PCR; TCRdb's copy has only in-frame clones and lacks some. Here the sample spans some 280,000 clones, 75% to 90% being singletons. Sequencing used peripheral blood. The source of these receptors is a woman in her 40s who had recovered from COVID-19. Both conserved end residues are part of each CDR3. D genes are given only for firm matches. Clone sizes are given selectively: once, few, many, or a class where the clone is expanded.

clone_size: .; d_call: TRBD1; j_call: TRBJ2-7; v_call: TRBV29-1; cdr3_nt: TGCAGCGCAGGGGGTTCGGACAACACCTACGAGCAGTACTTC; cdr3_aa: CSAGGSDNTYEQYF
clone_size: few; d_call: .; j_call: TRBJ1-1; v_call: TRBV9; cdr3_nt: TGTGCCAGCAGCGCCTCCCACGGGGCTGAAGCTTTCTTT; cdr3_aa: CASSASHGAEAFF
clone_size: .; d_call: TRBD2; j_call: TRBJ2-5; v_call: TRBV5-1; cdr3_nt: TGCGCCAGCAGCCATGGGACTAGCGGGTATCAAGAGACCCAGTACTTC; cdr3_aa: CASSHGTSGYQETQYF
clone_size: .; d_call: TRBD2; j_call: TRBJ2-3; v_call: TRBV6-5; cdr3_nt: TGTGCCGTGACTAGCACCCACGGGGATACGCAGTATTTT; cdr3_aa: CAVTSTHGDTQYF
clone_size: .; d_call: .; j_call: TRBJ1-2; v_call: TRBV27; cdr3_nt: TGTGCCAGCAGTTTATCAGCCGGGGAGGCTAACTATGGCTACACCTTC; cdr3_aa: CASSLSAGEANYGYTF
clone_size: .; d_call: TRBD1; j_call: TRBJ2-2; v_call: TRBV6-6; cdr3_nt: TGTGCCAGCAGTTACTCGACAGGGGCCGGGGAGCTGTTTTTT; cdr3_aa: CASSYSTGAGELFF
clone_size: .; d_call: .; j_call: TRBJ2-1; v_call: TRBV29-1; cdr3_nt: TGCAGCGCTGAGCGGACTACAGCGCCCAATGAGCAGTTCTTC; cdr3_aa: CSAERTTAPNEQFF
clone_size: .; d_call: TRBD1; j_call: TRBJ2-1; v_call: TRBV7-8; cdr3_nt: TGTGCCAGCAGCCCGGACAGGGGGGGCAATGAGCAGTTCTTC; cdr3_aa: CASSPDRGGNEQFF
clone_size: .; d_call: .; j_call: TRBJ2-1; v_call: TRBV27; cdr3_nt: TGTGCCAGCGGACCCAACACAGGGAGGGTGTACAATGAGCAGTTCTTC; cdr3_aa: CASGPNTGRVYNEQFF
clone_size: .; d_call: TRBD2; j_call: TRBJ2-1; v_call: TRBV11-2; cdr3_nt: TGTGCCAGCAGCTTAGGGCAGGCTAGCGGGATCAATGAGCAGTTCTTC; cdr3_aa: CASSLGQASGINEQFF
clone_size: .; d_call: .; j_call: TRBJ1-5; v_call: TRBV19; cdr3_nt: TGTGCCAGTAGTATAGGTGGGGGGGGCTGGAGCAATCAGCCCCAGCATTTT; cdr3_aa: CASSIGGGGWSNQPQHF
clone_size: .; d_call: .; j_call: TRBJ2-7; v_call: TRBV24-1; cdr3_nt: TGTGCCACCAGTGATTCCGGGACACCCCCCTACGAGCAGTACTTC; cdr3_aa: CATSDSGTPPYEQYF
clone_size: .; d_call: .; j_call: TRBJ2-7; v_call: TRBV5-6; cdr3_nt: TGTGCCAGCAGCTTGGTTAGCGCCTCCTACGAGCAGTACTTC; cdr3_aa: CASSLVSASYEQYF
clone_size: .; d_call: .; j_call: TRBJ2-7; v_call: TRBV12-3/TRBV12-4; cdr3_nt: TGTGCCAGCAGTCTCCGGGTTTCCTACGAGCAGTACTTC; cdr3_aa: CASSLRVSYEQYF
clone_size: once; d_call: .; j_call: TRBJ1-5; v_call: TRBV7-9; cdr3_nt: TGTGCCAGCAGCTCCCGAGAGACATATCAGCCCCAGCATTTT; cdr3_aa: CASSSRETYQPQHF
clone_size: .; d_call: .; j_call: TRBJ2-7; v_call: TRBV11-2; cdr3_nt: TGTGCCAGCAGCCATACAGGGTACTACGAGCAGTACTTC; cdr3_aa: CASSHTGYYEQYF
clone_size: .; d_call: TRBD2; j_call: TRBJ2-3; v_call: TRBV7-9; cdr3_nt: TGTGCCAGCAGCTTAGTCCTAGCGGAGAGCACAGATACGCAGTATTTT; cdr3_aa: CASSLVLAESTDTQYF
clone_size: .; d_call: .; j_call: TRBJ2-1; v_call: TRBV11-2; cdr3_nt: TGTGCCAGCAGCCCTCTTCGGGGTGGCTACAATGAGCAGTTCTTC; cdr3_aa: CASSPLRGGYNEQFF
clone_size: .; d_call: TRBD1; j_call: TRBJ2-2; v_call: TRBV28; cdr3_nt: TGTGCCAGCAGTTTGACAGGGACGGGCACCGGGGAGCTGTTTTTT; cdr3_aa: CASSLTGTGTGELFF
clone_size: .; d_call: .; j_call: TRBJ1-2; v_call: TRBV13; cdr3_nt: TGTGCCAGCAGCTTAGGTCCGAGTACCCCCTATGGCTACACCTTC; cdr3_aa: CASSLGPSTPYGYTF
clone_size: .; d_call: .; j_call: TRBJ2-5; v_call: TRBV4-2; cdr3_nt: TGTGCCAGCAGTAATTCGTCTCAAGAGACCCAGTACTTC; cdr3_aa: CASSNSSQETQYF
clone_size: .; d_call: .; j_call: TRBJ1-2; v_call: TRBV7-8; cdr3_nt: TGTGCCAGCACCCTACGCCGGGACACCGCCTCAGCTAACTATGGCTACACCTTC; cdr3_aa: CASTLRRDTASANYGYTF
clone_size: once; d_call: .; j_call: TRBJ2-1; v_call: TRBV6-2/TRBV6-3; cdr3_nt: TGTGCCAGCAGCCTCAGGTATAATGAGCAGTTCTTC; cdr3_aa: CASSLRYNEQFF
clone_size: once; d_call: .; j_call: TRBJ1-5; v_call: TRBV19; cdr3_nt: TGTGCCAGTAAACCCGGTCACAGCAATCAGCCCCAGCATTTT; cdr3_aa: CASKPGHSNQPQHF
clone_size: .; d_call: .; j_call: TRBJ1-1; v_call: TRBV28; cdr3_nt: TGTGCCAGCAGTGGAGGACAGAGCATGAACACTGAAGCTTTCTTT; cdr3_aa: CASSGGQSMNTEAFF
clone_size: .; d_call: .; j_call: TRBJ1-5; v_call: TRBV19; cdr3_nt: TGTGCCAGTAGTATCCCCGGACAGCGATATAGCAATCAGCCCCAGCATTTT; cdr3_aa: CASSIPGQRYSNQPQHF
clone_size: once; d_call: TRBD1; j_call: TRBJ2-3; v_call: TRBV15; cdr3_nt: TGTGCCACCGGACAGGGGGTGGGCGGGAGCACAGATACGCAGTATTTT; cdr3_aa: CATGQGVGGSTDTQYF
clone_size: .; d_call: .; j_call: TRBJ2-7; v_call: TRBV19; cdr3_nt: TGTGCCAGTAGTATAGAAGGACAGCTTTCCTACGAGCAGTACTTC; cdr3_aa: CASSIEGQLSYEQYF
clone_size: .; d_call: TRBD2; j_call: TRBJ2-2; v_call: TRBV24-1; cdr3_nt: TGTGCCACCAGTGATTGGAGTAGCGGGAGGGCGGCGGACACCGGGGAGCTGTTTTTT; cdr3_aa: CATSDWSSGRAADTGELFF
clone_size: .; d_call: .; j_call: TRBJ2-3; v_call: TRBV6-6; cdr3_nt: TGTGCCAGCAGTTCTGGGGGGTCGAGGACAGATACGCAGTATTTT; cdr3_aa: CASSSGGSRTDTQYF
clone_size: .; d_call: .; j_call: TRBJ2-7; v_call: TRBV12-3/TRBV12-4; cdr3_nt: TGTGCCAGCAGCCACGACTGGGCCTACGAGCAGTACTTC; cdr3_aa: CASSHDWAYEQYF
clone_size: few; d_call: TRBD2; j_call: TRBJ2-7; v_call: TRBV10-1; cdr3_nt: TGCGCCAGCAGTGAGGAAGCTAGCGGGGACTACGAGCAGTACTTC; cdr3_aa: CASSEEASGDYEQYF
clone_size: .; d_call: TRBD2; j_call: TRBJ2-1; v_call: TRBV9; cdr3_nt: TGTGCCAGCAGCGTAGACGGACTAGCGAGTAAACAGCAGTTCTTC; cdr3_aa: CASSVDGLASKQQFF
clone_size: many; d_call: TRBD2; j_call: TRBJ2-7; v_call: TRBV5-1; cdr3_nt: TGCGCCAGCAGCTTGGTTCCTAGCGGGAGCTACGAGCAGTACTTC; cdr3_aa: CASSLVPSGSYEQYF
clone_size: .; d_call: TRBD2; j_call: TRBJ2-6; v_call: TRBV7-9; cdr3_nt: TGTGCCAGCAGCTTAGGACTAGCGGGGGTCTCTGGGGCCAACGTCCTGACTTTC; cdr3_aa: CASSLGLAGVSGANVLTF